Listed below are T cell receptor beta chains from one sample, sequenced in a study of blood T cell repertoires in COVID-19. Repertoires were generated with immunoSEQ multiplex PCR, while TCRdb's copy carries only in-frame clones and drops some. The repertoire has 230,000 or so clones, about 86% of them found once; the top ten carry roughly 8.7%. The material sequenced was peripheral blood. These receptors came from a man in his forties with active or convalescent COVID-19. CDR3s include the opening cysteine and the closing phenylalanine or tryptophan. Each record gives: V gene, J gene, D gene, clone size, CDR3 DNA, CDR3 protein. The D gene is left open where the match is weak. Clone size is stated in some rows and not others, as once, few, many or a class when expanded.

V: TRBV19
J: TRBJ1-5
D: .
size: once
DNA: TGTGCCAGTAGTCCGGACAGAGCAAAGAATCAGCCCCAGCATTTT
CDR3: CASSPDRAKNQPQHF

V: TRBV29-1
J: TRBJ2-5
D: .
size: .
DNA: TGCGCGTGGGGGCAGTACCAAGAGACCCAGTACTTC
CDR3: CAWGQYQETQYF

V: TRBV6-5
J: TRBJ2-2
D: TRBD1
size: once
DNA: TGTGCCAGCAGTTGGACAGGTACCGGGGAGCTGTTTTTT
CDR3: CASSWTGTGELFF

V: TRBV15
J: TRBJ2-5
D: .
size: .
DNA: TGTGCCACCAGCAGGCAGGGGTTTGGCGAGACCCAGTACTTC
CDR3: CATSRQGFGETQYF

V: TRBV6-6
J: TRBJ1-2
D: TRBD1
size: .
DNA: TGTGCCAGCAGTGAGGGACAGATTAACTATGGCTACACCTTC
CDR3: CASSEGQINYGYTF

V: TRBV19
J: TRBJ2-3
D: .
size: few
DNA: TGTGCCAGTAGTCACTTGACTAGTTTCGCATCGGATACGCAGTATTTT
CDR3: CASSHLTSFASDTQYF

V: TRBV6-5
J: TRBJ1-1
D: .
size: .
DNA: TGTGCCAGCACCACAAACAGGGTCGGGACTGAAGCTTTCTTT
CDR3: CASTTNRVGTEAFF

V: TRBV5-4
J: TRBJ1-2
D: .
size: .
DNA: TGTGCCAGCAGCTTGGCGGGAATTTATGGCTACACCTTC
CDR3: CASSLAGIYGYTF

V: TRBV30
J: TRBJ1-2
D: TRBD1
size: .
DNA: TGTGCCTGGCGGAGCACAGGGGGCGCGTATGGCTACACCTTC
CDR3: CAWRSTGGAYGYTF

V: TRBV10-3
J: TRBJ2-5
D: .
size: .
DNA: TGTGCCATCAGTGGACAGCACCAAGAGACCCAGTACTTC
CDR3: CAISGQHQETQYF

V: TRBV11-2
J: TRBJ2-2
D: TRBD2
size: .
DNA: TGTGCCAGCAGCTTAGCGGGGGGGTACACCGGGGAGCTGTTTTTT
CDR3: CASSLAGGYTGELFF

V: TRBV10-1
J: TRBJ2-3
D: .
size: .
DNA: TGCGCCAGCAGCCCCGGGACTTTGCCGCAGTATTTT
CDR3: CASSPGTLPQYF

V: TRBV4-2
J: TRBJ1-1
D: .
size: .
DNA: TGTGCCAGCAGCCAAGATGGTCGGGGGAACACTGAAGCTTTCTTT
CDR3: CASSQDGRGNTEAFF

V: TRBV14
J: TRBJ1-3
D: .
size: .
DNA: TGTGCCAGCAGCCAACATCGACTCGGAAACACCATATATTTT
CDR3: CASSQHRLGNTIYF

V: TRBV24-1
J: TRBJ2-3
D: TRBD2
size: .
DNA: TGTGCCACCAGTGATACCCCACCGGCTAGCGGGATCGCAGATACGCAGTATTTT
CDR3: CATSDTPPASGIADTQYF

V: TRBV18
J: TRBJ2-3
D: TRBD1
size: .
DNA: TGTGCCAGCTCACCCAGACAGGGGGCTACAGATACGCAGTATTTT
CDR3: CASSPRQGATDTQYF

V: TRBV3-1/TRBV3-2
J: TRBJ2-1
D: TRBD1
size: .
DNA: TGTGCCAGCAGCCGACAGGGGGGCAATGAGCAGTTCTTC
CDR3: CASSRQGGNEQFF

V: TRBV4-1
J: TRBJ2-5
D: .
size: .
DNA: TGCGCCAGCAGCCAAGTCAATATGGGACTCCAAGAGACCCAGTACTTC
CDR3: CASSQVNMGLQETQYF

V: TRBV6-6
J: TRBJ1-1
D: TRBD1
size: .
DNA: TGTGCCAGCACCCTAAAGGGGGCGGGCGAGAACACTGAAGCTTTCTTT
CDR3: CASTLKGAGENTEAFF

V: TRBV19
J: TRBJ1-5
D: .
size: .
DNA: TGTGCCAGTAGTCATGGACAGTTCAATCAGCCCCAGCATTTT
CDR3: CASSHGQFNQPQHF

V: TRBV2
J: TRBJ1-2
D: .
size: .
DNA: TGTGCCAGCAGTGAGGTCAGAAACTATGGCTACACCTTC
CDR3: CASSEVRNYGYTF

V: TRBV6-6
J: TRBJ1-3
D: TRBD1
size: .
DNA: TGTGCCAGCAGTGACCAGGGGGGAAAAAGAAACACCATATATTTT
CDR3: CASSDQGGKRNTIYF

V: TRBV18
J: TRBJ1-5
D: .
size: .
DNA: TGTGCCAGCTCACCAGCGGGGGATCAGCCCCAGCATTTT
CDR3: CASSPAGDQPQHF

V: TRBV30
J: TRBJ2-2
D: TRBD1
size: .
DNA: TGTGCCTCCGGACAGGGGTACACCGGGGAGCTGTTTTTT
CDR3: CASGQGYTGELFF

V: TRBV11-2
J: TRBJ2-1
D: TRBD2
size: .
DNA: TGTGCCAGCAGCCCGAGCGGGGGCCGATCCTACAATGAGCAGTTCTTC
CDR3: CASSPSGGRSYNEQFF

V: TRBV11-2
J: TRBJ2-3
D: TRBD2
size: .
DNA: TGTGCCAGCAGCTTAGTTGCGGGAGTAGAAACAGATACGCAGTATTTT
CDR3: CASSLVAGVETDTQYF

V: TRBV6-6
J: TRBJ2-2
D: .
size: .
DNA: TGTGCCAGCAGTTACTCGAGGGTTCGGGACACCGGGGAGCTGTTTTTT
CDR3: CASSYSRVRDTGELFF

V: TRBV30
J: TRBJ2-1
D: .
size: once
DNA: TGTGCCTGGAGTCCCCGCGATGAGCAGTTCTTC
CDR3: CAWSPRDEQFF

V: TRBV10-3
J: TRBJ1-2
D: .
size: .
DNA: TGTGCCATCAGTGAGTCCCCCAGGGTGGGGGGCTACACCTTC
CDR3: CAISESPRVGGYTF

V: TRBV11-3
J: TRBJ2-5
D: .
size: few
DNA: TGTGCCAGCAGCAACCGACTCAGCGAGACCCAGTACTTC
CDR3: CASSNRLSETQYF

V: TRBV19
J: TRBJ1-2
D: .
size: few
DNA: TGTGCCAGTAGTACGGGGGGGATTAGCGCTAACTATGGCTACACCTTC
CDR3: CASSTGGISANYGYTF